This T cell receptor (beta chain) originates from a study of T cell responses to AZD1222 COVID-19 vaccine (dated by TCRdb to the early 2020s). As for the study more broadly: AZD1222 recipients given second doses at about 4 weeks or at about 12 weeks were pooled, since spike-specific TCR depth and breadth were not found to differ between the two schedules. Enrollment into the trials was organized by age into subgroups of 18-55, 56-69 and 70-plus years, and those subgroups contained roughly 140, 27 and 60 TCR-sequenced participants, respectively. A total of 233 trial participants underwent TCR sequencing, of whom 207 received two doses of AZD1222 and approximately 25 received two doses of the MenACWY control vaccine.

The CDR3 regions of human TCRbeta chains were analyzed by immunosequencing. The authors' analysis ran thus. Repertoire TCRs were checked for matches against a reference library of SARS-CoV-2-specific TCRs that had been generated using the MIRA antigen-specificity platform. Breadth meant the fraction of unique TCRs that were SARS-CoV-2-associated, whereas depth meant the fraction of total T cells that were SARS-CoV-2-associated. Using the MIRA data, each spike-specific TCR was mapped to the spike region that the TCR reacts to and placed in a CD4 or CD8 class. Log10-transformed breadth and depth values were compared by one-way ANOVA with Sidak's multiple comparisons tests. Here the immuneACCESS table is served through TCRdb, limited to in-frame sequences with V and J called. Missing clones are a known gap in these copies; in checked studies unresolved V genes cover under half, and the rest lacks a known reason. For V, J and clone size, that table is used; D and trimming come from the DNA. This sample lists some 130,000 clones; about 90% were detected once. 1.9% of the sample lies in the top ten.

This specimen's time point label, interpreted: baseline before first vaccination. Vaccinee samples were obtained from the UK trials COV001 and COV002, which included a single-blind randomized controlled phase 2/3 trial of AZD1222 (ChAdOx1 nCoV-19) in healthy adults. Trial participant PBMC samples were collected at day 0 and day 28 after the second dose for TCRbeta chain sequencing. The paper as a whole reports these results and caveats: Participants were mostly white British and included more females than males, and it was suggested by the authors that clonal diversity may have been underestimated. The 56-69-year group was small, and its depth increase did not reach significance, likely because of low power. Because no day 14 peak-response samples were available, the repertoires could be characterized only after the peak T cell response. Conclusions about previously exposed vaccinees are limited, since just five or six AZD1222 recipients were seropositive for SARS-CoV-2 at baseline. Nearly half of unique spike-specific TCRs reportedly recognized epitopes outside regions mutated in the B.1.351 and B.1.1.7 variants. CD4 TCRs associated with the vaccine covered the entire spike protein, and the dominant responses were in regions 160-218 and 743-854. Spike-specific TCR breadth and depth rose significantly after two AZD1222 doses compared with day 0 and with MenACWY recipients.

V gives up 4 bases and J gives up 7 bases, and the segment between their germline ends measures 17 bases. CDR1 and CDR2, looked up from the germline V gene, are MNHNS and SASEGT. Taken from cysteine to phenylalanine, the CDR3 has 16 residues. Of the read, only the CDR3 DNA is kept; its 48 bases are in frame from base 1. For this clone: The clone's antigen remains unknown. No quality values exist for individual bases; no much larger clone is one base distant.

This material consisted of peripheral blood, taken on day 0 of AZD1222 vaccination. This TCR was sampled from an adult in good health. This chain joins TRBV6-1 to TRBJ1-6, with no reliable assignment of the D segment. CDR3 sequence: CASSGGWQRLNSPLHF. The nucleotide sequence reads as follows: TGTGCCAGCAGTGGGGGATGGCAGCGATTAAATTCACCCCTCCACTTT.